This TCR beta chain is drawn from a study of CD8 T cells in Susac syndrome (dated by TCRdb to 2018 to 2020). Notes on the research overall: Whether CD8+ T cell activation and differentiation in Susac syndrome was antigen driven was tested using repertoire sequencing. Clonality of the CD8+ T cell repertoire was compared between around eleven healthy donors, around 14 Susac syndrome patients and 15 multiple sclerosis patients. The investigation overall reported the following: The number of individuals in the TCR sequencing and HLA analysis was acknowledged as relatively small.

RNA was extracted with the RNeasy kit and roughly 0.5 to 1 ug was reverse transcribed using random hexamers. The immunoSEQ multiplex PCR assay, covering 54 Vbeta and 13 Jbeta segments, was used to amplify TCR beta CDR3 regions. PCR amplification bias was corrected by using a synthetic template baseline for primer optimization and computational correction. As for the authors' bioinformatics: Reads were annotated to V, D and J genes according to IMGT and were analyzed with immunoSEQ Analyzer, with only productive sequences retained. Clonality was computed as one minus Shannon entropy normalized by log2 of the number of productive unique sequences. For each patient and control, public and private clones were evaluated among the 100 most prevalent clones. Clones were defined as Susac-specific if absent from the healthy and MS cohorts, from 900 to 1,300 published viral clones and from other ImmuneACCESS disease sequences. The public reads were run again by TCRdb, first through fastp at Q25 and then through MiXCR, and only productive beta chains were kept. All rows with the same CDR3 protein become a single entry with the most common DNA and genes. It is TCRdb's table, rather than the study itself, that gives the V and J calls and clone size. The sample profile shows 110,000 or so distinct CDR3 sequences; roughly 92% of them were found once. The ten largest clonotypes hold 0.12% of the sample.

Trimming takes 4 bases off V and 5 bases off J; junction bases not matched to a gene: 9. From the germline V gene (reference sequence), CDR1 is LGHDT and CDR2 is YNNKEL. The CDR3 starts with the cysteine, ends with the phenylalanine, and has 15 residues. Only the CDR3 part of the read is kept: 45 bases, read in frame from the first base. High-throughput TCR beta sequencing profiled peripheral blood CD8+ and CD4+ T cells from healthy donors, Susac syndrome patients and multiple sclerosis patients. Healthy donors were included as age- and sex-matched controls. Bulk CD8+ and CD4+ T cells were purified by magnetic negative isolation, while CD8+ TEMRA cells were enriched using FACS. Blood was drawn into EDTA tubes, processed within 24 hours, and PBMCs were isolated by density gradient centrifugation. PBMCs intended for TCR sequencing were cryopreserved in liquid nitrogen and thawed later in a water bath at 37 degrees C. A purity of at least 90% was achieved for sorted or isolated CD4+, CD8+ and CD8+ TEMRA cells.

In the case of this clonotype: The antigen it recognizes is unknown. Base qualities are missing; no much larger clone stands one base away.

The sequencing sample was made of CD8+ T cells from PBMCs. The sequence came from a human donor in good health. The chain is assembled from TRBV3-1 and TRBJ2-7, with 9 bases in between that match TRBD1. The DNA reads as follows: TGTGCCAGCAGCCGGTCCGGGACAGGGTCGAACGAGCAGTACTTC. The resulting protein is CASSRSGTGSNEQYF.